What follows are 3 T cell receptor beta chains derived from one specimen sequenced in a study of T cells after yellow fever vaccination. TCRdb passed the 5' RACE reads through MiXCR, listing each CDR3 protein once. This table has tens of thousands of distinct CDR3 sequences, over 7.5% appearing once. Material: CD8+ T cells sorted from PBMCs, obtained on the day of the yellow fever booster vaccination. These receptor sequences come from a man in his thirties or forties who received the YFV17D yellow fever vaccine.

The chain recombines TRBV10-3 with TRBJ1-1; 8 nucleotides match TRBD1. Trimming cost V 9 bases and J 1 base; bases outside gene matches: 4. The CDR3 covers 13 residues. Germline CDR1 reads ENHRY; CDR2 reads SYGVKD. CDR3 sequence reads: CAIGDRSNTEAFF. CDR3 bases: TGTGCCATTGGGGACAGGTCGAACACTGAAGCTTTCTTT.

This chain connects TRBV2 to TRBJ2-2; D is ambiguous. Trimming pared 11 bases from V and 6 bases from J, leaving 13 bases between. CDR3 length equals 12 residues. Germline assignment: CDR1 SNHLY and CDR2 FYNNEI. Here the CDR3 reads CALCLGPGELFF. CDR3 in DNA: TGTGCCCTCTGTTTAGGCCCCGGGGAGCTGTTTTTT.

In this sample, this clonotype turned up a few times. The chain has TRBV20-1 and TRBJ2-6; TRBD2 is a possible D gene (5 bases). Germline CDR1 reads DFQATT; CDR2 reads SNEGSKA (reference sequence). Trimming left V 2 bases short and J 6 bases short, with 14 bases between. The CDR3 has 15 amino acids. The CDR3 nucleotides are TGCAGTGCTAGAAAACCTAGCCCTACGGCCAACGTCCTGACTTTC. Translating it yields CSARKPSPTANVLTF.